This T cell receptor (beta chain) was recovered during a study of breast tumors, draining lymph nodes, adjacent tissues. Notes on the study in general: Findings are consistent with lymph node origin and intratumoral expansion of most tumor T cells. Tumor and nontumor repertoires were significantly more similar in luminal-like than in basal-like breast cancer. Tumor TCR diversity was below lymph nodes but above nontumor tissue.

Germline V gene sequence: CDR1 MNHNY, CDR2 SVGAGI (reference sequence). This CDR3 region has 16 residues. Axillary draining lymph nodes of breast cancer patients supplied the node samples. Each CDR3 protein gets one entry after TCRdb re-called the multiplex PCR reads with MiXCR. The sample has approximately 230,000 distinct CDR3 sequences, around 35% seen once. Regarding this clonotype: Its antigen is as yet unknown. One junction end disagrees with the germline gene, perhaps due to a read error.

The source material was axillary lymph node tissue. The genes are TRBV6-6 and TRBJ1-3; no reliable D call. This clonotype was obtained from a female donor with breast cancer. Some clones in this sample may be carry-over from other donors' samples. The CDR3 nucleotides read TGTGCCAGCAGTCACTCCTCTCGGAGCTCTGGAAACACCATATATTTT. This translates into CASSHSSRSSGNTIYF.